A selection of T cell receptor beta chains follows, all from one sample in a study of prognosis after radiotherapy for stage I lung cancer. From the multiplex PCR reads, TCRdb called clonotypes with MiXCR, one entry per CDR3 protein. Of approximately 13,000 distinct CDR3 sequences in the sample, approximately 31% were seen once. This sample comprised PBMCs, obtained before or after stereotactic body radiation therapy (not recorded which). Receptors originate from a donor aged 50 or older with non-small cell lung cancer. The CDR3 runs from the conserved cysteine through the conserved F or W. Each record gives: J gene, V gene, D gene, clone size, CDR3 protein, CDR3 DNA. D genes are given only for firm matches. Size tells how often a clone was seen (once, few, many) or the class of an expanded clone, and some rows leave it out.

>TRBJ2-1|TRBV7-8|.|many
CASSLASWGGEQFF
TGTGCCAGCAGCTTAGCGAGTTGGGGCGGTGAGCAGTTCTTC
>TRBJ1-5|TRBV27|.|medium-sized
CASSPRSGPQHF
TGTGCCAGCAGTCCTAGATCGGGGCCCCAGCATTTT
>TRBJ2-5|TRBV11-2|.|many
CASSLAETQYF
TGTGCCAGCAGCTTAGCTGAAACCCAGTACTTC
>TRBJ2-1|TRBV5-1|TRBD1|medium-sized
CASSLGDRYNEQFF
TGCGCCAGCAGCTTGGGGGACAGATACAATGAGCAGTTCTTC
>TRBJ1-6|TRBV6-1|.|medium-sized
CASSGHKGLNSPLHF
TGTGCCAGCAGTGGACACAAGGGATTGAATTCACCCCTCCACTTT
>TRBJ2-2|TRBV11-3|.|medium-sized
CASSLLANTGELFF
TGTGCCAGCAGCTTACTTGCTAACACCGGGGAGCTGTTTTTT
>TRBJ2-5|TRBV7-3|.|many
CASSPRTNKETQYF
TGTGCCAGCAGCCCCCGGACTAACAAAGAGACCCAGTACTTC
>TRBJ2-3|TRBV7-3|.|many
CASSFTGSGGGWDTQYF
TGTGCCAGCAGCTTCACCGGGTCAGGTGGGGGTTGGGATACGCAGTATTTT
>TRBJ2-7|TRBV6-1|.|.
CASYVQGFYEQYF
TGTGCCAGTTACGTCCAGGGCTTCTACGAGCAGTACTTC
>TRBJ1-3|TRBV7-9|.|many
CAGGRDSGNTIYF
TGTGCCGGAGGACGGGACTCTGGAAACACCATATATTTT
>TRBJ2-3|TRBV5-1|TRBD1|few
CASSRTGADTQYF
TGCGCCAGCAGCAGGACAGGCGCAGATACGCAGTATTTT
>TRBJ2-7|TRBV10-3|.|many
CAISVRYEQYF
TGTGCCATCAGTGTCCGGTACGAGCAGTACTTC
>TRBJ1-2|TRBV3-1|.|many
CASSPRSHHGRYGYTF
TGTGCCAGCAGCCCTAGGAGTCACCACGGCCGCTATGGCTACACCTTC
>TRBJ1-2|TRBV2|.|many
CASSPDGRGAGYTF
TGTGCCAGCAGTCCGGACGGACGGGGGGCCGGCTACACCTTC
>TRBJ2-1|TRBV19|.|many
CASSIDRGSYNEQFF
TGTGCCAGTAGTATAGACCGGGGCTCCTACAATGAGCAGTTCTTC
>TRBJ2-1|TRBV20-1|.|.
CSARTFEAGSYNEQFF
TGCAGTGCTAGAACGTTTGAGGCAGGTTCCTACAATGAGCAGTTCTTC
>TRBJ1-1|TRBV6-1|.|.
CAILLRATRRTEAFF
TGTGCCATCCTGCTGAGAGCTACTAGACGGACTGAAGCTTTCTTT
>TRBJ2-4|TRBV10-2|TRBD1|many
CASSQGVLAKNIQYF
TGCGCCAGCAGTCAGGGGGTCCTAGCCAAAAACATTCAGTACTTC
>TRBJ2-7|TRBV3-1|TRBD2|many
CASSQGSGLARVEQYF
TGTGCCAGCAGCCAAGGTTCGGGACTAGCGAGGGTAGAGCAGTACTTC
>TRBJ1-1|TRBV7-6|.|many
CASSYSGANLQEAFF
TGTGCCAGCAGTTATTCAGGGGCCAACTTGCAGGAAGCTTTCTTT
>TRBJ2-1|TRBV2|.|medium-sized
CASDTYNEQFF
TGTGCCAGCGACACCTACAATGAGCAGTTCTTC
>TRBJ1-3|TRBV6-2/TRBV6-3|.|.
CTSSLTGRGDLNTIYF
TGTACCAGCAGCCTTACGGGCCGGGGTGATTTAAACACCATATATTTT
>TRBJ2-5|TRBV7-3|.|.
CASSLLGHTSETQYF
TGTGCCAGCAGTTTACTGGGACACACCTCAGAGACCCAGTACTTC
>TRBJ1-1|TRBV5-1|.|many
CASSDRRMNTEAFF
TGCGCCAGCTCGGACCGACGCATGAACACTGAAGCTTTCTTT
>TRBJ2-3|TRBV6-1|TRBD2|once
CAISSPGLAGGGDTQYF
TGTGCCATCAGTAGCCCCGGACTAGCTGGAGGCGGAGATACGCAGTATTTT
>TRBJ2-1|TRBV7-9|.|.
CASSLRSEQFF
TGTGCCAGCAGCCTCCGCAGTGAGCAGTTCTTC
>TRBJ2-5|TRBV7-2|.|.
CASSLWGRGETQYF
TGTGCCAGCAGCTTATGGGGGCGGGGGGAGACCCAGTACTTC
>TRBJ1-4|TRBV5-1|TRBD1|many
CASSYGQGGDLFF
TGCGCCAGCAGCTATGGACAGGGTGGTGACCTGTTTTTT
>TRBJ2-6|TRBV18|.|many
CASSPLTGTSSGANVLTF
TGTGCCAGCTCACCCCTTACAGGGACCAGCTCTGGGGCCAACGTCCTGACTTTC
>TRBJ2-2|TRBV19|TRBD1|many
CATHPRTGAITGELFF
TGTGCCACTCACCCCCGGACAGGGGCAATCACCGGGGAGCTGTTTTTT
>TRBJ2-7|TRBV27|.|medium-sized
CASSLSPGSAYEQYF
TGTGCCAGCAGTTTATCTCCAGGGTCGGCCTACGAGCAGTACTTC